This T cell receptor beta chain was captured by sequencing in a study of shared clonotypes between healthy human individuals. Study-level findings and limits: In the sorted subsets, rarefaction showed sequencing was incomplete despite large depth.

A note on this clone: Its target is not known. The same CDR3 also results from other DNA sequences found in this sample.

The CDR3 covers 16 residues. The J segment lost 2 bases and the V segment lost 1 base, leaving 3 bases of the junction unmatched. In germline, CDR1 is SGDLS, CDR2 YYNGEE. Using immunoSEQ multiplex PCR, the repertoire was profiled, and TCRdb retains in-frame clones only, with some absent. This table has 850,000 to 1,200,000 clones, about 77% appearing once. Sequences were obtained from memory CD4+ T cells sorted from blood. Subset given: CD45RA-negative fraction. This TCR derives from a man younger than 30 in good health. The chain uses TRBV9 and TRBJ2-2; 9 bases match TRBD2. The CDR3 sequence: CASSVSLAGNTGELFF. The CDR3, as DNA: TGTGCCAGCAGCGTAAGCCTAGCGGGAAACACCGGGGAGCTGTTTTTT.